A selection of T cell receptor beta chains follows, all from one sample in a study of blood T cell repertoires in COVID-19. The assay was immunoSEQ multiplex PCR, and TCRdb's table has in-frame clones only and misses some. The sample shows around 220,000 clones, 80% to 85% of them seen only once. Sequenced: peripheral blood. The receptors shown here come from a human donor in a cohort sampled during active COVID-19. CDR3s leave out the opening cysteine and the closing phenylalanine or tryptophan.

cdr3_length: 12
v_call: TRBV13
cdr3_aa: ASSLRPGEHEQY

cdr3_length: 13
v_call: TRBV10-3
cdr3_aa: AISERGTVNTEAF

cdr3_length: 15
v_call: TRBV23-1
cdr3_aa: ASSQPDRENSGNTIY

cdr3_length: 13
v_call: TRBV28
cdr3_aa: ASSPIGTVHYEQY

cdr3_length: 11
v_call: TRBV7-3
cdr3_aa: ASSPRSGYGYT

cdr3_length: 14
v_call: TRBV7-9
cdr3_aa: ASSFGSRRCEEKLF

cdr3_length: 11
v_call: TRBV11-1
cdr3_aa: ASSKLLQGGAF

cdr3_length: 14
v_call: TRBV5-5
cdr3_aa: ASSAQGRLYNSPLH

cdr3_length: 16
v_call: TRBV19
cdr3_aa: ASSMDGVRRAPADTQY

cdr3_length: 11
v_call: TRBV9
cdr3_aa: ASSRGGSTEAF

cdr3_length: 16
v_call: TRBV15
cdr3_aa: ATSRDNPGTGDTDTQY

cdr3_length: 12
v_call: TRBV7-2
cdr3_aa: ASSRQDRSGGYT

cdr3_length: 12
v_call: TRBV5-6
cdr3_aa: ASSSLVRGETQY

cdr3_length: 14
v_call: TRBV2
cdr3_aa: ASRATGVTGANVLT

cdr3_length: 12
v_call: TRBV9
cdr3_aa: ASSGIAGYNEQF

cdr3_length: 17
v_call: TRBV5-1
cdr3_aa: ASSYGGTSGRRVGSEQF

cdr3_length: 12
v_call: TRBV30
cdr3_aa: AWSRQGMNTEAF

cdr3_length: 14
v_call: TRBV5-5
cdr3_aa: ASSPGQGAMTDTQY

cdr3_length: 15
v_call: TRBV9
cdr3_aa: ASSLGLAGYSYNEQF

cdr3_length: 11
v_call: TRBV18
cdr3_aa: ASSSEGHGELF

cdr3_length: 12
v_call: TRBV27
cdr3_aa: ASSPPTITGEAF

cdr3_length: 13
v_call: TRBV6-2/TRBV6-3
cdr3_aa: ASSHPGTGMETQY

cdr3_length: 13
v_call: TRBV5-1
cdr3_aa: ASSLVPGGNTEAF

cdr3_length: 10
v_call: TRBV30
cdr3_aa: AWSGGSYEQY

cdr3_length: 13
v_call: TRBV5-5
cdr3_aa: ASSLRQGANYEQY

cdr3_length: 12
v_call: TRBV27
cdr3_aa: ASSSRDRRREQY

cdr3_length: 13
v_call: TRBV2
cdr3_aa: ASRPTSGVYNEQF